Described below is a single TCR beta chain sequence and its context. These data come from a study of PD-L1 blockade in urothelial cancer. At the level of the study: Males with urothelial cancer arising in the bladder constituted most of the roughly 30 patients. For tumor samples, the recorded median T cell count was approximately 1,500.

TCRdb keeps only in-frame clones here, not all; method: immunoSEQ multiplex PCR. The data contain roughly 1,700 clones, around 33% of them seen just once; the ten biggest clones take up more than 9.5%. The CDR3 runs to 14 residues. The ends were cut back, 4 bases at V and 1 base at J, with 10 bases in the middle. CDR1 and CDR2 (germline): LNHDA, SQIVND (reference sequence). The genes are TRBV19 and TRBJ1-1; tentative D call: TRBD1 (6 bases). This TCR was sampled from a woman in her fifties or sixties with urothelial cancer. The sequenced sample was tumor tissue, obtained before atezolizumab (anti-PD-L1) treatment. The DNA of the CDR3 is TGTGCCAGTAGTAGCAGGGGACGGAACACTGAAGCTTTCTTT. This codes for CASSSRGRNTEAFF.